A single sample gave rise to the 3 T cell receptor beta chains below, sequenced in a study of T cell responses to AZD1222 COVID-19 vaccine. This table comes from immunoSEQ multiplex PCR, and its TCRdb copy is limited to in-frame clones, with some not included. The sample lists under 60,000 clones; about 81% were seen once. Sequenced material: peripheral blood, taken on day 0 of AZD1222 vaccination. Receptors originate from an adult in good health.

The rearrangement uses TRBV19 and TRBJ1-5, with a tentative D call TRBD1 (5 bases). The CDR3 has 17 residues. Per the germline V gene, CDR1 is LNHDA and CDR2 is SQIVND (reference sequence). V gave up 6 bases and J gave up 1 base, with 19 bases separating them. CDR3 sequence: CASSGGAVSRSNQPQHF. CDR3 bases: TGTGCCAGTAGCGGGGGAGCCGTATCCCGGAGCAATCAGCCCCAGCATTTT.

This clone was recorded at least ten times. The V and J genes are TRBV7-2 and TRBJ1-3; D uncertain. Germline CDR1 is SGHTA and CDR2 is FQGNSA. The CDR3 extends over 13 amino acids. The V and J ends lost 4 bases and 8 bases respectively, with 12 bases between them. The CDR3 reads CASSSAGVHTIYF. The CDR3 coding sequence is TGTGCCAGCAGCTCCGCCGGTGTCCACACCATATATTTT.

This chain uses TRBV19 with TRBJ2-1; 7 bases match TRBD2. V lost 5 bases and J lost 9; bases outside the gene matches: 10. This CDR3 has 14 amino acids. The germline gives CDR1 LNHDA, CDR2 SQIVND (reference sequence). This CDR3 is CASSLSGKRSEQFF. The CDR3 bases are TGTGCCAGTAGTTTAAGCGGGAAAAGAAGTGAGCAGTTCTTC.